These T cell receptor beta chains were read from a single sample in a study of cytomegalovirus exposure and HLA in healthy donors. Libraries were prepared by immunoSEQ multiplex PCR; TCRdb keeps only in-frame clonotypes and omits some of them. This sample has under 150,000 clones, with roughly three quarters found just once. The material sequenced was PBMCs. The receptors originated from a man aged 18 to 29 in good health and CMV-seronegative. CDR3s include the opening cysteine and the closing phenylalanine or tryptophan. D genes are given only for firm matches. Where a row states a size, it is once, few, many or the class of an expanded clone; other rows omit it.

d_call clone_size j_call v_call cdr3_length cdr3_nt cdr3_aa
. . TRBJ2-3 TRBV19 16 TGTGCCAGTACCCCAACCCGGACAGCCAGCCCGGATACGCAGTATTTT CASTPTRTASPDTQYF
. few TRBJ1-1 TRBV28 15 TGTGCCAGCAGTTTATCAGCAGGATTGTATACTGAAGCTTTCTTT CASSLSAGLYTEAFF
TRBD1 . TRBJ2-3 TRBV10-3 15 TGTGCCATCAGTAGGACCGGGACAGACACAGATACGCAGTATTTT CAISRTGTDTDTQYF
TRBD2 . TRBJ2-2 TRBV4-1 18 TGCGCCAGCAGCCAAGAGAGCCGGGCTAGCGGCCACACCGGGGAGCTGTTTTTT CASSQESRASGHTGELFF
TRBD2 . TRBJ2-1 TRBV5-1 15 TGCGCCAGCAGCGATAGCGGGGGGGCCTCAGGTGAGCAGTTCTTC CASSDSGGASGEQFF
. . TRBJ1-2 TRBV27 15 TGTGCCAGCAGATGGCCTTCTCGAGGGCACTATGGCTACACCTTC CASRWPSRGHYGYTF
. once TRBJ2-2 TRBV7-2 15 TGTGCCAGCAGCTTAGGGGACACCGGAACCGGGGAGCTGTTTTTT CASSLGDTGTGELFF
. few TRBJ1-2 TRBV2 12 TGTGCCAGCAGGACCGCCGGAGCTGGCTACACCTTC CASRTAGAGYTF
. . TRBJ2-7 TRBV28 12 TGTGCCAGCAGTTCTAGCGCCTACGAGCAGTACTTC CASSSSAYEQYF
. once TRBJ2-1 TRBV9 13 TGTGCCAGCAGCGTAGCCGGGGATACTGAGCAGTTCTTC CASSVAGDTEQFF
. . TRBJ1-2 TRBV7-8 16 TGTGCCAGCAGCTTAGCGACCAAGACAGGTCACTATGGCTACACCTTC CASSLATKTGHYGYTF
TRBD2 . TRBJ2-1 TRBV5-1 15 TGCGCCAGCAGCTTGGCTAGCGGTACGAGGGATGAGCAGTTCTTC CASSLASGTRDEQFF
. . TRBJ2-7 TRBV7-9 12 TGTGCCAGCAGCTCCCCCCTGGCCGAGCAGTACTTC CASSSPLAEQYF
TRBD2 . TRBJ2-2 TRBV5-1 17 TGCGCCAGCAGCCAATCTAGCGGGAGGGCCGGCACCGGGGAGCTGTTTTTT CASSQSSGRAGTGELFF
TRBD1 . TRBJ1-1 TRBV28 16 TGTGCCAGCAGTCTCCCAGGGGGCAGTTTCTCCTCTGGAGCTTTCTTT CASSLPGGSFSSGAFF
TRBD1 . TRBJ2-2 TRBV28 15 TGTGCCAGCAGTCTCCGACCCCAGACAGGGAGGGAGCTGTTTTTT CASSLRPQTGRELFF
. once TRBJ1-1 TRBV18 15 TGTGCCAGCTCACTCACAGGACAGCGGAACACTGAAGCTTTCTTT CASSLTGQRNTEAFF
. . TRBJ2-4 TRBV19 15 TGTGCCAGTAGTATAGGGGAGGGGGTCAAAAACATTCAGTACTTC CASSIGEGVKNIQYF
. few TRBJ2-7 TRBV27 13 TGTGCCAGCAGTGGGGCCAGGGGCTACGAGCAGTACTTC CASSGARGYEQYF
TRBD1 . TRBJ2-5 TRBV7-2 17 TGTGCCAGCAGCTTCAGTGTCCACTACAGGGGTCAAGAGACCCAGTACTTC CASSFSVHYRGQETQYF
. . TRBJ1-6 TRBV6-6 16 TGTGCCAGCAGTTACTCTTCAGGGGTCTATAATTCCCCCCTCCACTTT CASSYSSGVYNSPLHF
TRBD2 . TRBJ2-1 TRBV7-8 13 TGTGCCAGCAACCCCGGACTAGCTAGTGAGCAGTTCTTC CASNPGLASEQFF
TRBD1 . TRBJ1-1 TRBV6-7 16 TGTGCCAGCAGTTACTGGATAGAGACAGGGTGGTCCGAAGCTTTCTTT CASSYWIETGWSEAFF
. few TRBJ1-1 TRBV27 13 TGTGCCAGCAGCGGGATTTTGAACACTGAAGCTTTCTTT CASSGILNTEAFF
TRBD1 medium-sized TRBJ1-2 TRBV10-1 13 TGCGCCAGCAGAACAGGGGTGAAAGATGGCTACACCTTC CASRTGVKDGYTF
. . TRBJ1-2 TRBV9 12 TGTGCCAGCAGCTCTCGAGCTATTGGCTACACCTTC CASSSRAIGYTF
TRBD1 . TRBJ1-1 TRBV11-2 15 TGTGCCAGCAGCGGACAGGGAGGCTATTTCACTGAAGCTTTCTTT CASSGQGGYFTEAFF
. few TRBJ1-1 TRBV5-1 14 TGCGCCAGCAGCTTGGCCACAGGGAACACTGAAGCTTTCTTT CASSLATGNTEAFF
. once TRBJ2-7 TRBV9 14 TGTGCCAGCAGCTTGGAGGGGAGCGGCTACGAGCAGTACTTC CASSLEGSGYEQYF
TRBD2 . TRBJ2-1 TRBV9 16 TGTGCCAGCAGCGAAGTCGGGGGGGGATGGGTCGATGAGCAGTTCTTC CASSEVGGGWVDEQFF
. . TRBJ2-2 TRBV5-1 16 TGCGCCAGCAGCCTCCGACCGGGGAGGAACACCGGGGAGCTGTTTTTT CASSLRPGRNTGELFF
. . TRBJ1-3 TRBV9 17 TGTGCCAGCAGCGTATTTGACGCGGGAGACTCTGGAAACACCATATATTTT CASSVFDAGDSGNTIYF
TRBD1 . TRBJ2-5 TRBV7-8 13 TGTGCCAGCAGCCCCAGGGGGCGGGAGACCCAGTACTTC CASSPRGRETQYF
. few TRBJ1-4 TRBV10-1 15 TGCGCCAGCAGTTCAACGGACACATCGAATGAAAAACTGTTTTTT CASSSTDTSNEKLFF
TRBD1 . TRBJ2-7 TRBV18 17 TGTGCCAGCTCACCAGTCCGGGGACAGGGTAGGAACTACGAGCAGTACTTC CASSPVRGQGRNYEQYF
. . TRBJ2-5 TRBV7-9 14 TGTGCCAGCAGCTTTGGGGGGGCGGAAGAGACCCAGTACTTC CASSFGGAEETQYF
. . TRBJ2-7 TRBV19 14 TGTGCCAGTGGGGGGGAGGACAGTGCCTACGAGCAGTACTTC CASGGEDSAYEQYF
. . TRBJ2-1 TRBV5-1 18 TGCGCCAGCAGCCGACCCCCGGGACTTGCCGACTCCTACAATGAGCAGTTCTTC CASSRPPGLADSYNEQFF
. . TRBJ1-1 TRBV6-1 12 TGTGCCAGCAGTGAAATGTGGGGGGAGGCTTTCTTT CASSEMWGEAFF
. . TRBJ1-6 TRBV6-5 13 TGTGCCAGCAGCCGGACTAATAATTCACCCCTCCACTTT CASSRTNNSPLHF
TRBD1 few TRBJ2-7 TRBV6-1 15 TGTGCCAGCAGTGAAAAAGGGGACAGCTCCTACGAGCAGTACTTC CASSEKGDSSYEQYF
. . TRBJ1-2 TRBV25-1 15 TGTGCCAGCAGTGAATTTCGGGGGGGGAACTATGGCTACACCTTC CASSEFRGGNYGYTF
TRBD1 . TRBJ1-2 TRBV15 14 TGTGCCACCAGCACGCTGGGACAGGGATATGGCTACACCTTC CATSTLGQGYGYTF
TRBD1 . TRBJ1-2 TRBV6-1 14 TGTGCCAGCAGTGACCCAGGACAGGGTTATGGCTACACCTTC CASSDPGQGYGYTF
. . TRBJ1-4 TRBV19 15 TGTGCCAGTAGTATTAGTGTGCGCTATAATGAAAAACTGTTTTTT CASSISVRYNEKLFF
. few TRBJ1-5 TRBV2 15 TGTGCCAGCAGTGTACACAGCACAATGAATCAGCCCCAGCATTTT CASSVHSTMNQPQHF
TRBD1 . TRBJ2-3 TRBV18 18 TGTGCCAGCTCACCCCTCGGGACAGGGGCCCTTAGCACAGATACGCAGTATTTT CASSPLGTGALSTDTQYF
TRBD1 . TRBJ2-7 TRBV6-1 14 TGTGCCAGCAGTGAAGGGGACAGGTGGTACGAGCAGTACTTC CASSEGDRWYEQYF
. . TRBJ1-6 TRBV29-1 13 TGCAGCGTTGGGGCCTCCTATAATTCACCCCTCCACTTT CSVGASYNSPLHF